This record looks at one T cell receptor (beta chain) sequence and its context. Antigen: not known. Trimming removed 3 bases from V and 2 bases from J, with 16 bases in between. Per germline, CDR1 MNHEY and CDR2 SVGAGI. The CDR3 totals 16 residues. Method: immunoSEQ multiplex PCR; TCRdb's copy keeps in-frame clones and lacks some. The sample includes 15,000 to 20,000 clones, more than 90% of them seen just once. Typically around 96% of enriched cells were CD4+. This record comes from a study of untreated major depressive disorder. Study-wide results and caveats: Private clones made up every subject's top five TRBV05-01 clones. CD4+ T cells from depressed patients used TRBV05-01 (Vbeta 5.1) more often than controls. A comparatively small sample limits the generalizability of these findings.

The clonotype was recovered from a woman in her forties with major depressive disorder. The rearrangement uses TRBV6-5 and TRBJ1-2; a possible D gene is TRBD1 (5 bases). Input material: CD4+ T cells from PBMCs. The CDR3 reads CASSYGGGARNYGYTF. The CDR3 nucleotides read TGTGCCAGCAGTTATGGCGGAGGGGCAAGAAACTATGGCTACACCTTC.